A selection of T cell receptor beta chains follows, all from one sample in a study of T cells in Graves' hyperthyroidism and ophthalmopathy. TCRdb passed the multiplex PCR reads through MiXCR, listing each CDR3 protein once. The table lists around 430,000 distinct CDR3 sequences, under 15% of them singletons. The specimen sequenced was blood. Every receptor here comes from a woman in her 30s with Graves' hyperthyroidism. Both conserved end residues are part of each CDR3. The D gene is left open where the match is weak. Size is stated for part of the rows, as once, few or many counts, or as a class when the clone is expanded.

V,D,J,size,DNA,CDR3
TRBV28,-,TRBJ2-3,many,TGTGCCAGCAGTGGGAAAAGAGGCACAGATACGCAGTATTTT,CASSGKRGTDTQYF
TRBV20-1,-,TRBJ2-4,-,TGCAGTGCTCTCCCTATGGGGGGATTGGCCAAAAACATTCAGTACTTC,CSALPMGGLAKNIQYF
TRBV6-5,-,TRBJ2-2,-,TGTGCCAGCAGTTATGGTTCTCAAGGCCTGAGGACCGGGGAGCTGTTTTTT,CASSYGSQGLRTGELFF
TRBV10-1,-,TRBJ1-1,few,TGCGCCAGCAGTGATGGGGGGGCTCTTTACACTGAAGCTTTCTTT,CASSDGGALYTEAFF
TRBV2,-,TRBJ2-2,many,TGTGCCAGCAGAAGTCCGATAGCGTCCGGGGAGCTGTTTTTT,CASRSPIASGELFF
TRBV12-3/TRBV12-4,-,TRBJ2-3,few,TGTGCCAGCACCGGGTCCACAGATACGCAGTATTTT,CASTGSTDTQYF
TRBV24-1,-,TRBJ2-2,-,TGTGCCACCAGTGAGGCCCTAGCTTCCGGGGAGCTGTTTTTT,CATSEALASGELFF
TRBV7-9,-,TRBJ1-1,few,TGTGCCAGCAGCTTAGCGTCAGGCTGGGGGATCACTGAAGCTTTCTTT,CASSLASGWGITEAFF
TRBV5-1,TRBD1,TRBJ1-2,few,TGCGCCAGCAGCTATATACCGGGACAGGGGGAATATGGCTACACCTTC,CASSYIPGQGEYGYTF
TRBV7-9,-,TRBJ2-1,many,TGTGCCAGCAGCTTAGATGGCACCCAGCAGTTCTTC,CASSLDGTQQFF
TRBV6-1,TRBD2,TRBJ2-3,-,TGTGCCAGCAGTGATCGACTAGCGGGATCAGATACGCAGTATTTT,CASSDRLAGSDTQYF
TRBV19,-,TRBJ2-3,few,TGTGCCAGTAGTATCCTACTAGCCACAGATACGCAGTATTTT,CASSILLATDTQYF
TRBV19,TRBD1,TRBJ1-6,-,TGTGCCAGTACCGACAGGGCTTCGGACTCACCCCTCCACTTT,CASTDRASDSPLHF
TRBV3-1,-,TRBJ2-1,many,TGTGCCAGCAGCCAAAACCCTAGCGCAAACAATGAGCAGTTCTTC,CASSQNPSANNEQFF
TRBV7-9,-,TRBJ2-7,-,TGTGCCGGCAGCTTGGAGCGGAGAACCTACGAGCAGTACTTC,CAGSLERRTYEQYF
TRBV19,-,TRBJ2-6,few,TGTGCCAGTAACATCGGACCCCGTCCCCTCTTAGCTGGGGCCAACGTCCTGACTTTC,CASNIGPRPLLAGANVLTF
TRBV19,TRBD1,TRBJ1-5,few,TGTGCCAGTAGTACCAGACAGGGTGAGCAGCCCCAGCATTTT,CASSTRQGEQPQHF
TRBV10-3,-,TRBJ1-2,-,TGTGCCATCAGTGAGTCCTTTGGCAGCGACTATGGCTACACCTTC,CAISESFGSDYGYTF
TRBV18,-,TRBJ2-6,-,TGTGCCAGCCCACCGGTGGGCGAGAGCTCTGGGGCCAACGTCCTGACTTTC,CASPPVGESSGANVLTF
TRBV7-9,-,TRBJ2-1,-,TGTGCCAGCAGCTTAGTGGGTAGCCCAAATGAGCAGCTCTTC,CASSLVGSPNEQLF
TRBV4-1,TRBD2,TRBJ2-7,few,TGCGCCAGCAGAGGACTAGCGGGAGGGGACTACGAGCAGTACTTC,CASRGLAGGDYEQYF
TRBV30,TRBD2,TRBJ2-1,many,TGTGCCTGGAGTGACTCGCCCTCAAACAGCGGGAGGGACTACAATGAGCAGTTCTTC,CAWSDSPSNSGRDYNEQFF
TRBV7-6,TRBD2,TRBJ2-5,few,TGTGCCAGCAGCTTATTTCTAGCGGGAGGGCAAGAGACCCAGTACTTC,CASSLFLAGGQETQYF
TRBV2,TRBD2,TRBJ2-1,few,TGTGCCATCCAAAGCGGGAACTCCTACAATGAGCAGTTCTTC,CAIQSGNSYNEQFF
TRBV7-9,-,TRBJ2-1,-,TGTGCCAGCGCCCACCAGGGGGGGAAGAATGAGCAGTTCTTC,CASAHQGGKNEQFF
TRBV29-1,TRBD1,TRBJ2-1,few,TGCAGCGCAGACAGGGGAAATGAGCAGTTCTTC,CSADRGNEQFF
TRBV14,-,TRBJ1-6,few,TGTGCCAGCAGCGAAACCCGGTGGGGGCCACCCCTCCACTTT,CASSETRWGPPLHF
TRBV12-3/TRBV12-4,TRBD1,TRBJ1-2,many,TGTGCCAGCAGTCCCAGGGGGCGCGACTATGGCTACACCTTC,CASSPRGRDYGYTF
TRBV4-1,-,TRBJ1-4,few,TGCGCCAGCAGCCAAGATGGATCAACTAATGAAAAACTGTTTTTT,CASSQDGSTNEKLFF
TRBV6-6,TRBD1,TRBJ1-5,-,TGTGCCAGCAGTTACTGGGACAGGGAAGGCAATCAGCCCCAGCATTTT,CASSYWDREGNQPQHF
TRBV4-2,TRBD1,TRBJ1-3,-,TGTGCCAGCAGCCAAGTCGACAGGGAAGGCAACACCATATATTTT,CASSQVDREGNTIYF
TRBV6-1,TRBD1,TRBJ2-5,once,TGTGCCAGCATCCCGGGACAGGGGAGCCAGACCCAGTACTTC,CASIPGQGSQTQYF
TRBV20-1,-,TRBJ2-1,few,TGCAGTGCTCTAAGCAACAGGGCCAATGAGCAGTTCTTC,CSALSNRANEQFF
TRBV5-5,-,TRBJ2-3,-,TGTGCCAGCAGCTTGGATATTGGGCGGGGTAGCACAGATACGCAGTATTTT,CASSLDIGRGSTDTQYF
TRBV7-9,TRBD1,TRBJ1-1,-,TGTGCCAGCAGCGCCTCGACAGGGCTTGGGCCGGAAGCTTTCTTT,CASSASTGLGPEAFF
TRBV4-1,TRBD1,TRBJ2-7,-,TGCGCCAGCAGCCAATACGGACAGGGCCCGCAGTACTTC,CASSQYGQGPQYF
TRBV30,TRBD1,TRBJ2-1,-,TGTGCCTGGAGTAGGACAGGGGGGTACAATGAGCAGTTCTTC,CAWSRTGGYNEQFF
TRBV20-1,-,TRBJ1-2,-,TGCAGTGCTAGTCCAGGGCTGGGTGGCTACACCTTC,CSASPGLGGYTF
TRBV6-1,-,TRBJ2-1,few,TGTGCCAGCAGTGCCCGGGCAGCCTACAATGAGCAGTTCTTC,CASSARAAYNEQFF
TRBV12-3/TRBV12-4,-,TRBJ2-7,many,TGTGCCAGCAGTTCCCAGTTGTCCTACGAGCAGTACTTC,CASSSQLSYEQYF
TRBV27,-,TRBJ2-7,many,TGTGCCAGCAGTTTCTCCGGGACCTTCTACGAGCAGTACTTC,CASSFSGTFYEQYF
TRBV9,TRBD2,TRBJ2-1,many,TGTGCCAGCAGCGTGCGACTAGCGGGAGATCTCAATGAGCAGTTCTTC,CASSVRLAGDLNEQFF
TRBV27,TRBD1,TRBJ1-1,few,TGTGCCAGCAGTTTATCGACAGGGGGCCCACCCACTGAAGCTTTCTTT,CASSLSTGGPPTEAFF
TRBV11-2,TRBD2,TRBJ2-3,few,TGTGCCAGCAGCTTAGGTAGCGGGGGGCCAGATACGCAGTATTTT,CASSLGSGGPDTQYF
TRBV7-9,-,TRBJ2-3,few,TGTGCCAGCAGCTCCATAGTAGGGGCAGATACGCAGTATTTT,CASSSIVGADTQYF
TRBV19,TRBD1,TRBJ1-5,-,TGTGCCAGTAGTATCCCGGGACAGGGGAGTAGCAATCAGCCCCAGCATTTT,CASSIPGQGSSNQPQHF
TRBV10-3,-,TRBJ1-5,many,TGTGCCATCAGTGAGTCTCACAGTTCTCAGCCCCAGCATTTT,CAISESHSSQPQHF
TRBV7-9,-,TRBJ2-1,-,TGTGCCAGCAGCTTAGTGGGTAGCCCAAATGAGCAGTTCTTC,CASSLVGSPNEQFF
TRBV6-1,-,TRBJ2-1,few,TGTGCCAGTAGGAGGTGGCAGAACAATGAGCAGTTCTTC,CASRRWQNNEQFF
TRBV6-6,TRBD2,TRBJ2-1,many,TGTGCCAGCAGTTACCGACTAGCGGGAGGGCCCGATGAGCAGTTCTTC,CASSYRLAGGPDEQFF
TRBV6-1,-,TRBJ2-7,-,TGTGCCAGCATGGTTTTTAGGGGTCCCTACGAGCAGTACTTC,CASMVFRGPYEQYF
TRBV13,-,TRBJ2-2,-,TGTGCCAGCAGCTTGTATAGCGGGGAGCTGTTTTTT,CASSLYSGELFF
TRBV7-9,-,TRBJ1-1,-,TGTGCCAGCAGCTTAGTGGGGGAGGACCTTTCTGAAGCTTTCTTT,CASSLVGEDLSEAFF
TRBV19,-,TRBJ2-1,-,TGTGCCAGTAGTGCAGGGACATGGCCCTACAATGAGCAGTTCTTC,CASSAGTWPYNEQFF
TRBV7-9,TRBD2,TRBJ2-2,few,TGTGCCAGCAGCTACTCCGGGACTACTAACACCGGGGAGCTGTTTTTT,CASSYSGTTNTGELFF
TRBV19,-,TRBJ1-2,-,TGTGCCAGTAAACGGGGAAACTATGGCTACACCTTC,CASKRGNYGYTF
TRBV6-1,TRBD1,TRBJ1-5,few,TGTGCCAGCCTGGCCGGAGGGGGCGGAACTGTTATGCATCAGCCCCAGCATTTT,CASLAGGGGTVMHQPQHF
TRBV12-3/TRBV12-4,-,TRBJ1-2,few,TGTGCCAGCGGGGATGTCTATGGCTACACCTTC,CASGDVYGYTF